What follows are 20 T cell receptor beta chains derived from one specimen sequenced in a study of PD-1 blockade in classical Hodgkin lymphoma. TCRdb's copy holds only in-frame clones and misses some; the assay was immunoSEQ multiplex PCR. The data hold more than 15,000 clones, with about nine tenths observed a single time. Brentuximab vedotin exposure varied among the patients, all of whom had relapsed after autologous stem cell transplantation. The input for sequencing was peripheral blood mononuclear cells (PBMCs), taken before the second cycle of nivolumab. These receptors all stem from a human donor with classical Hodgkin lymphoma.

The rearrangement joins TRBV5-1 to TRBJ1-1, with D possibly TRBD1 on 6 matching bases. Trimming stripped 0 bases from V and 4 bases from J, with 10 bases between. Germline assignment: CDR1 SGHRS and CDR2 YFSETQ. The CDR3 has 14 amino acids. The CDR3 nucleotides are TGCGCCAGCAGCTTGGCCCCGGGGGCCACTGAAGCTTTCTTT. Translating it yields CASSLAPGATEAFF.

This chain joins TRBV7-8 and TRBJ1-2; 9 nucleotides align to TRBD1. This CDR3 is 14 amino acids long. After removal of 1 base from V and 8 bases from J, the junction contained 5 bases not matched to a gene. The germline V gene encodes CDR1 SGHVS and CDR2 FQNEAQ. This CDR3 is CASSLGTGDWGYTF. The CDR3 coding sequence is TGTGCCAGCAGCTTAGGGACAGGGGACTGGGGCTACACCTTC.

The V gene is TRBV7-9, the J gene TRBJ2-7; the D is unclear. The CDR3 consists of 15 residues. V lost 4 bases and J lost 3, with 16 bases in between. Germline CDR1 reads SEHNR; CDR2 reads FQNEAQ (reference sequence). The CDR3, as DNA: TGTGCCAGCAGCTCCAGTAGGCGCAGTAACTACGAGCAGTACTTC. As protein: CASSSSRRSNYEQYF. Variable domain in full (rest from reference TRBV7-9 and TRBJ2-7): DTGVSQNPRHKITKRGQNVTFRCDPISEHNRLYWYRQTLGQGPEFLTYFQNEAQLEKSRLLSDRFSAERPKGSFSTLEIQRTEQGDSAMYLCASSSSRRSNYEQYFGPGTRLTVT.

The rearrangement joins TRBV7-8 to TRBJ1-5; 8 positions match TRBD1. Germline values: CDR1 SGHVS, CDR2 FQNEAQ. The CDR3 loop spans 15 amino acids. The trim removed 0 bases at V and 9 bases at J, leaving 7 bases unmatched. The CDR3 DNA reads TGTGCCAGCAGCTTAGCGGGACAGGAGGGGCTGCCCCAGCATTTT. Its protein is CASSLAGQEGLPQHF. The whole variable domain, remainder taken from reference TRBV7-8 and TRBJ1-5, is GAGVSQSPRYKVAKRGQDVALRCDPISGHVSLFWYQQALGQGPEFLTYFQNEAQLDKSGLPSDRFFAERPEGSVSTLKIQRTQQEDSAVYLCASSLAGQEGLPQHFGDGTRLSIL.

Written as DNA, the CDR3 is TGTGCCAGCAGCGGAAGCCCGGGACAGAAGCTCGCTGGCACAGATACGCAGTATTTT. Encoded protein: CASSGSPGQKLAGTDTQYF. The J gene is TRBJ2-3, the V gene TRBV9; TRBD1 aligns across 7 bases. With V trimmed by 3 bases and J by 1 base, 17 bases remained unmatched. This CDR3 spans 19 amino acids. CDR1 is SGDLS and CDR2 is YYNGEE in the germline V gene.

The chain is built from TRBV5-1 and TRBJ2-5; possibly TRBD2 for D (5 bases). Per the germline V gene, CDR1 is SGHRS and CDR2 is YFSETQ. The ends were cut back, 2 bases at V and 4 bases at J, with 15 bases in the middle. This CDR3 has 15 amino acids. The CDR3 DNA follows: TGCGCCAGCAGCTTTAACCCAGGAGGAGGAGAGACCCAGTACTTC. Translation gives CASSFNPGGGETQYF.

The chain couples TRBV6-5 to TRBJ1-2, with D perhaps TRBD1 (6 bases). With 0 bases removed from V and 4 bases from J, the gap between germline ends came to 15 bases. The germline gives CDR1 MNHEY, CDR2 SVGAGI. This CDR3 spans 16 amino acids. The CDR3 nucleotides are TGTGCCAGCAGTTACTCGGGGGGCGCCTCCTTCTATGGCTACACCTTC. It is translated as CASSYSGGASFYGYTF.

The chain combines TRBV5-1 with TRBJ1-3; no definite D call. CDR1 is SGHRS and CDR2 is YFSETQ in the germline V gene. V lost 1 base and J lost 0, with 5 bases in between. The CDR3 consists of 14 residues. CDR3 in amino acids: CASSLSSSGNTIYF. The CDR3 DNA reads TGCGCCAGCAGCTTGTCGAGCTCTGGAAACACCATATATTTT.

This clone has only one observation. This chain links TRBV28 with TRBJ1-2, with D maybe TRBD1 (6 bases). Germline CDR1 and CDR2: MDHEN and SYDVKM. There are 13 residues in the CDR3. V was pared by 5 bases and J by 7 bases, with 14 bases between. The DNA of the CDR3 is TGTGCCAGCAGTCTGAGGACAGTCGGTGGCTACACCTTC. Amino acid sequence: CASSLRTVGGYTF.

The chain couples TRBV12-5 to TRBJ2-3, with TRBD2 matching over 10 bases. The germline V gene has CDR1 LGHNT and CDR2 FRNRAP. J was trimmed by 2 bases and V by 4 bases; bases with no gene match: 6. This CDR3 has 16 amino acids. The DNA of the CDR3 is TGTGCTAGTGGTTCCTCGACTAGCGGGTACACAGATACGCAGTATTTT. This gives the protein CASGSSTSGYTDTQYF.

This chain uses TRBV14 with TRBJ1-4; D gene unclear. Germline lookup yields CDR1 SGHDN and CDR2 FVKESK. Deletions cut 1 base from V and 5 bases from J, with 11 bases between. This CDR3 is built from 15 residues. The CDR3 sequence is CASSQVRGPNEKLFF. For the CDR3, the DNA is TGTGCCAGCAGCCAAGTTCGTGGCCCCAATGAAAAACTGTTTTTT.

The chain has TRBV4-2 and TRBJ2-1; D gene unclear. V lost 0 bases, J lost 10 bases, and 19 bases lay in between. The CDR3 length is 16 residues. Germline lookup yields CDR1 LGHNA and CDR2 YNFKEQ. DNA for the CDR3: TGTGCCAGCAGCCAAGATAAGGATTTTAGTCTTCACGAGCAGTTCTTC. It encodes CASSQDKDFSLHEQFF.

The gene calls are TRBV19 and TRBJ2-7, with a tentative D call TRBD1 (7 bases). Germline assignment: CDR1 LNHDA and CDR2 SQIVND (reference sequence). V gave up 9 bases and J gave up 2 bases, with 20 bases separating them. The CDR3 consists of 15 residues. CDR3: CASLDFRRGPYEQYF. CDR3 sequence (DNA): TGTGCCAGCCTGGACTTCCGGAGGGGGCCCTACGAGCAGTACTTC.

The chain uses TRBV5-1 and TRBJ2-2; D remains ambiguous. This CDR3 comprises 14 residues. In germline, CDR1 is SGHRS, CDR2 YFSETQ. The V end lost 0 bases, the J end lost 4 bases, and 7 bases lay between the germline ends. CDR3 region: CASSLDGTTGELFF. The CDR3 nucleotides are TGCGCCAGCAGCTTGGATGGCACCACCGGGGAGCTGTTTTTT. Combining the CDR3 with reference TRBV5-1 and TRBJ2-2 gives the whole variable domain KAGVTQTPRYLIKTRGQQVTLSCSPISGHRSVSWYQQTPGQGLQFLFEYFSETQRNKGNFPGRFSGRQFSNSRSEMNVSTLELGDSALYLCASSLDGTTGELFFGEGSRLTVL.

V usage is TRBV5-1 and J usage is TRBJ1-4; D is unclear. Germline CDR1 SGHRS, CDR2 YFSETQ. V lost 2 bases and J lost 5, with 10 bases in between. The CDR3 extends over 14 amino acids. Here the CDR3 reads CASSFGNLNEKLFF. For the CDR3, the DNA is TGCGCCAGCAGCTTTGGGAACCTCAATGAAAAACTGTTTTTT.

The genes are TRBV7-9 and TRBJ1-5, with TRBD1 matching 8 bases. Trimming at V came to 1 base and at J to 7 bases, leaving 6 bases not matched to a gene. The germline CDR1 and CDR2 sequences are SEHNR and FQNEAQ (reference sequence). The CDR3 spans 15 residues. The CDR3 region is CASSLGQGKNQPQHF. As DNA, the CDR3 is TGTGCCAGCAGCTTAGGACAGGGGAAGAACCAGCCCCAGCATTTT.

The V and J genes are TRBV18 and TRBJ2-1, with D tentatively TRBD2 (6 bases). The V gene lost 5 bases and the J gene lost 0 bases, with 17 bases spanning the gap. This CDR3 region has 17 residues. Looked up from germline, CDR1 is KGHSH and CDR2 is LQKENI. The CDR3 spells CASSERIAVSSYNEQFF. DNA of the CDR3: TGTGCCAGCTCAGAACGGATAGCGGTAAGCTCCTACAATGAGCAGTTCTTC.

The chain couples TRBV5-1 to TRBJ1-5; TRBD1 might be the D (5 bases). This CDR3 is 15 amino acids long. CDR1 is SGHRS, CDR2 YFSETQ, per germline. Deletions cut 0 bases from V and 1 base from J, with 8 bases between. CDR3 DNA: TGCGCCAGCAGCTTGGAGGAGGGGAGCAATCAGCCCCAGCATTTT. As protein: CASSLEEGSNQPQHF.

The chain is built from TRBV19 and TRBJ1-1, with D tentatively TRBD1 (5 bases). The germline CDR1 and CDR2 sequences are LNHDA and SQIVND (reference sequence). This CDR3 spans 15 amino acids. V was clipped by 3 bases and J by 1 base, with 12 bases between them. The CDR3 spells CASSMGGSTNTEAFF. In DNA form, the CDR3 reads TGTGCCAGTAGTATGGGGGGTAGTACGAACACTGAAGCTTTCTTT. The whole variable domain, remainder taken from reference TRBV19 and TRBJ1-1, is DGGITQSPKYLFRKEGQNVTLSCEQNLNHDAMYWYRQDPGQGLRLIYYSQIVNDFQKGDIAEGYSVSREKKESFPLTVTSAQKNPTAFYLCASSMGGSTNTEAFFGQGTRLTVV.

The chain recombines TRBV28 with TRBJ1-5; D call uncertain. Germline V gene lookup returns CDR1 MDHEN and CDR2 SYDVKM. The CDR3 has 12 amino acids. Trimming took 5 bases from V and 7 from J, leaving 9 bases between them. CDR3 coding DNA: TGTGCCAGCAGTCCCCTATCCCAGCCCCAGCATTTT. Protein product: CASSPLSQPQHF.